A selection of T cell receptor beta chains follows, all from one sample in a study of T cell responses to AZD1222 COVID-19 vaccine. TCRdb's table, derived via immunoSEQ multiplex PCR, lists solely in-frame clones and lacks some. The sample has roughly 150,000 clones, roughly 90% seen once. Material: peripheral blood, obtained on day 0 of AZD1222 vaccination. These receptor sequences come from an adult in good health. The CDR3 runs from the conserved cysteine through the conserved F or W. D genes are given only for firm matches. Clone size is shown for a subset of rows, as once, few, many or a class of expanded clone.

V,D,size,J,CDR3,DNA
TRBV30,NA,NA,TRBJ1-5,CAWSDGPTNSNQPQHF,TGTGCCTGGAGTGATGGGCCTACGAATAGCAATCAGCCCCAGCATTTT
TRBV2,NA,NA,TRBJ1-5,CASSEARVDSSNQPQHF,TGTGCCAGCAGTGAAGCGCGGGTGGACAGTAGCAATCAGCCCCAGCATTTT
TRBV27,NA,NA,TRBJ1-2,CASSLRAGYGYTF,TGTGCCAGCAGTTTGAGGGCGGGCTATGGCTACACCTTC
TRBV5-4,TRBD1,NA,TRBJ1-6,CASSLGQGGPLHF,TGTGCCAGCAGCTTGGGACAGGGTGGGCCCCTCCACTTT
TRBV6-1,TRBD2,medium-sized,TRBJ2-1,CASSEASGGNEQFF,TGTGCCAGCAGTGAAGCTAGCGGGGGTAATGAGCAGTTCTTC
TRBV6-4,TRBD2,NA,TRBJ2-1,CASSDSAGGPNEQFF,TGTGCCAGCAGTGACTCGGCGGGAGGGCCGAATGAGCAGTTCTTC
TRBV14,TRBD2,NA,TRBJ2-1,CASSDILAGGSYNEQFF,TGTGCCAGCAGTGATATCTTAGCGGGAGGCTCCTACAATGAGCAGTTCTTC
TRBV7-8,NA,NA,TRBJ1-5,CASSLYNQPQHF,TGTGCCAGCAGCTTATACAATCAGCCCCAGCATTTT
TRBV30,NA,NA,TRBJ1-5,CAWNSHSNQPQHF,TGTGCCTGGAACAGTCATAGCAATCAGCCCCAGCATTTT
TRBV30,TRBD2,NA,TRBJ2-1,CAWSVAGSGGIYNEQFF,TGTGCCTGGAGTGTAGCAGGATCGGGGGGAATTTACAATGAGCAGTTCTTC
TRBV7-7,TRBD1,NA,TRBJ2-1,CASSSTGGTGEEQFF,TGTGCTAGCAGCTCCACGGGGGGGACAGGGGAGGAGCAGTTCTTC
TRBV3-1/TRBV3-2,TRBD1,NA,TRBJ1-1,CASGGTVRGEAFF,TGTGCCAGCGGCGGGACAGTCAGGGGTGAAGCTTTCTTT
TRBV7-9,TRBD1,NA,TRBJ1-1,CASRPGQVNTEAFF,TGTGCCAGCAGGCCGGGACAGGTGAACACTGAAGCTTTCTTT
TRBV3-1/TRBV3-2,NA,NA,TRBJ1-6,CASSQDITNSPLHF,TGTGCCAGCAGCCAAGATATCACGAATTCACCCCTCCACTTT
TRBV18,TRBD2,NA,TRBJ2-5,CASSPPGTSGGGRETQYF,TGTGCCAGCTCACCACCTGGAACTAGCGGGGGAGGTAGAGAGACCCAGTACTTC
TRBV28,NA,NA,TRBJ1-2,CASSYRGNYGYTF,TGTGCCAGCAGTTATAGGGGAAACTATGGCTACACCTTC
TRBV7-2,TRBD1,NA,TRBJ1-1,CASSYDRGTEAFF,TGTGCCAGCAGCTACGACAGGGGAACTGAAGCTTTCTTT
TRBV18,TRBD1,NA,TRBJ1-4,CASSPGQQEEKLFF,TGTGCCAGCTCACCGGGACAGCAAGAAGAAAAACTGTTTTTT
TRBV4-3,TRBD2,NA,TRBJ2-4,CASSQGTSGQNIQYF,TGCGCCAGCAGCCAGGGTACTAGCGGGCAAAACATTCAGTACTTC
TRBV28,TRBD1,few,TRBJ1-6,CASSPPQGYSPLHF,TGTGCCAGCAGTCCGCCACAGGGGTACTCACCCCTCCACTTT
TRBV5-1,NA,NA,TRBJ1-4,CASSLGVSNEKLFF,TGCGCCAGCAGCCTGGGGGTCTCTAATGAAAAACTGTTTTTT
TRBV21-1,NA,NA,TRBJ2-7,CAILRLAGSEQYF,TGTGCCATCCTCCGACTAGCGGGAAGCGAGCAGTACTTC
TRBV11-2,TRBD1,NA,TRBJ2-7,CASSAPPGQGEHEQYF,TGTGCCAGCAGCGCTCCTCCGGGACAGGGTGAACACGAGCAGTACTTC
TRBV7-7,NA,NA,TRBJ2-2,CASSPAGINTGELFF,TGTGCTAGCAGCCCCGCCGGGATAAACACCGGGGAGCTGTTTTTT
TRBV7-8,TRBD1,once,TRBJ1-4,CATSGQGNEKLFF,TGTGCCACCTCGGGACAGGGGAATGAAAAACTGTTTTTT
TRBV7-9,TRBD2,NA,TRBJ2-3,CASTRLAEGDTQYF,TGTGCCAGCACTCGGCTAGCGGAGGGGGATACGCAGTATTTT
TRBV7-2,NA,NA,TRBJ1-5,CASSLWYRGQGDQPQHF,TGTGCCAGCAGCTTATGGTACCGGGGGCAGGGAGACCAGCCCCAGCATTTT
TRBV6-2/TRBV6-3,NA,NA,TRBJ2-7,CASSQGSWSRGGYEQYF,TGTGCCAGCAGCCAAGGCTCGTGGAGCAGGGGGGGCTACGAGCAGTACTTC
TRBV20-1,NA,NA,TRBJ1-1,CSASVRNTEAFF,TGCAGTGCTAGTGTCCGAAACACTGAAGCTTTCTTT
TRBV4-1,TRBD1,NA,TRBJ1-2,CASSRTGGGYTF,TGCGCCAGCAGCCGGACAGGGGGAGGCTACACCTTC
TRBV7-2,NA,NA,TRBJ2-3,CASSPDYSTDTQYF,TGTGCCAGCAGCCCAGACTACTCCACAGATACGCAGTATTTT
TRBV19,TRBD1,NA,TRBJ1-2,CAINRGIYGYTF,TGTGCCATAAACAGGGGGATCTATGGCTACACCTTC
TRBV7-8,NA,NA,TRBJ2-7,CASSPWGDEQYF,TGTGCCAGCAGCCCGTGGGGTGACGAGCAGTACTTC
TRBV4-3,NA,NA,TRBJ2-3,CASSQSQGPTDTQYF,TGCGCCAGCAGCCAAAGCCAGGGTCCGACAGATACGCAGTATTTT
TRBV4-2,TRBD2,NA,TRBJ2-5,CASSQEWASGGVRETQYF,TGTGCCAGCAGCCAAGAATGGGCTAGCGGGGGGGTAAGAGAGACCCAGTACTTC
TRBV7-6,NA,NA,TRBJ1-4,CASSLEGRGANEKLFF,TGTGCCAGCAGCTTAGAGGGGCGGGGAGCTAATGAAAAACTGTTTTTT
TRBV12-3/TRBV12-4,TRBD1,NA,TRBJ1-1,CASGGRQGLGAFF,TGTGCCAGCGGGGGGAGACAGGGATTGGGAGCTTTCTTT
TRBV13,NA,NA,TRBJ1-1,CASSLRGGLNTEAFF,TGTGCCAGCAGCTTACGTGGGGGCCTGAACACTGAAGCTTTCTTT
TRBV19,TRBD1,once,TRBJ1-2,CASSRTGYGYTF,TGTGCCAGTAGTAGGACAGGGTATGGCTACACCTTC
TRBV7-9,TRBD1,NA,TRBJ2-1,CAIGRTGIEQFF,TGTGCCATTGGCAGGACAGGGATTGAGCAGTTCTTC
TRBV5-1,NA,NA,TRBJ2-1,CASSPADYKVNEQFF,TGCGCCAGCAGCCCGGCGGACTATAAAGTCAATGAGCAGTTCTTC
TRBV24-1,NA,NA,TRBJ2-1,CATSDVNWGDEQFF,TGTGCCACCAGTGATGTAAACTGGGGGGATGAGCAGTTCTTC
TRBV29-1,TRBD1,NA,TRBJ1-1,CSVVTRDRGFAFF,TGCAGCGTTGTGACCCGGGACAGGGGCTTCGCTTTCTTT
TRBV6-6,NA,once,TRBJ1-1,CASSEGEYTEAFF,TGTGCCAGCAGTGAGGGGGAATACACTGAAGCTTTCTTT
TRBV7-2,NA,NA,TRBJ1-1,CASSLEPPGLNTEAFF,TGTGCCAGCAGCTTAGAGCCCCCCGGCCTGAACACTGAAGCTTTCTTT
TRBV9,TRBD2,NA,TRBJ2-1,CASSVGSGGGPNNEQFF,TGTGCCAGCAGCGTGGGGAGTGGGGGAGGGCCAAACAATGAGCAGTTCTTC
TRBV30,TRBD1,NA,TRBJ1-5,CAWSLGGGGQPQHF,TGTGCCTGGAGTCTAGGGGGCGGGGGTCAGCCCCAGCATTTT
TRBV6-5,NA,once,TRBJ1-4,CASSSQEGKLFF,TGTGCCAGCAGTTCCCAGGAAGGAAAACTGTTTTTT
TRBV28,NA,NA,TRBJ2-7,CASSGPPAYEQYF,TGTGCCAGCAGCGGTCCGCCTGCCTACGAGCAGTACTTC
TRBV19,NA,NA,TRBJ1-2,CASRGHTSRGGYTF,TGTGCCAGTAGGGGACACACTTCACGAGGTGGCTACACCTTC